This passage covers 2 T cell receptor beta chains from one sample sequenced in a study of T cells after yellow fever vaccination (dated by TCRdb to between 2018 and 2021). The treatment or condition label, as the study defines it: live attenuated yellow fever vaccine strain. Library generation was performed with 5' RACE. TCRdb shows the sequencer as Illumina HiSeq 2500. Clones were called with MiXCR by TCRdb after fastp trimmed the public reads at Q25, and only in-frame beta chains were retained. Rows are unified per CDR3 protein, each entry keeping the most common DNA and genes. The sample yields hundreds of thousands of distinct CDR3 sequences; 9% to 15% were counted once. Of the sample, around 14% is held by the ten largest clones. The source was PBMCs, collected on the day of the yellow fever booster vaccination. These receptors were taken from a man aged 30-40 years who received the YFV17D yellow fever vaccine.

This chain joins TRBV20-1 and TRBJ1-1; no definite D call. The CDR3 length is 12 residues. CDR1 and CDR2 (germline): DFQATT, SNEGSKA (reference sequence). Trimming pared 0 bases from V and 5 bases from J, leaving 7 bases between. CDR3 sequence reads: CSARDVGTEAFF. The CDR3 DNA is TGCAGTGCTAGAGATGTGGGGACTGAAGCTTTCTTT.

This chain uses TRBV7-3 with TRBJ2-1; no definite D call. V was clipped by 5 bases and J by 5 bases, with 10 bases between them. The CDR3 loop spans 13 amino acids. CDR1 and CDR2 from the germline V gene are SGHTA and FQGTGA. CDR3 DNA sequence: TGTGCCAGCAGCAGGAGTCTAAACAATGAGCAGTTCTTC. Translated: CASSRSLNNEQFF.